This TCR beta chain was sequenced during a study of cytomegalovirus exposure and HLA in healthy donors (dated by TCRdb to 2015 to 2018). Background for the entire study: In an earlier analysis of under 750 of the donors, 276 Gb of sequence data and some 100 million unique TCR beta sequences from roughly 200 million T cells were reported. An earlier analysis of nearly 600 of the donors applied high-throughput TCR beta sequencing to assess whether each TCR beta V gene segment acted as functional or pseudogenic. Both class I and class II loci were covered by HLA typing, at four-digit resolution. An early release that covered some 640 HLA-typed donors contained around 300 gigabases of sequencing data and 70 million to 100 million unique TCR sequences. To predict cytomegalovirus infection status, the study combined high-throughput TCR immunosequencing, statistical association of individual TCRs with disease status, and machine learning. The study used immunosequencing to profile the T cell repertoires of some 600 subjects and linked those repertoires to cytomegalovirus serostatus. To study patterns of TCR occurrence, a later analysis re-analyzed previously published TCR beta repertoires from just over 650 donors and added high-resolution HLA genotyping. Among under 450 genotyped donors of the cohort, an average of around 240,000 unique TCR beta nucleotide sequences were sequenced per donor, 15% to 20% of them non-productive. Besides the first cohort of roughly 640 subjects, a separate validation cohort made up of roughly 120 different subjects was used. The genetic ancestry cluster associated with self-reported Caucasian donors included over 80% of the roughly 400 genotyped donors. Roughly 5 DR-DQ haplotypes were handled as single units for association and clustering, since linkage in the cohort was strong. In the later analysis, no new phenotypic data were used to find candidate immune exposures; instead, reliance was placed on TCR beta sequences and their occurrence across donors. The study aimed to test whether cataloging public T cell receptors could reveal signatures of past pathogen exposure. A later genetic analysis used genome-wide SNP genotypes for about three fifths of the 666 donors, treating that subset as a discovery cohort. Alongside the repertoire data, information on donor age, sex, ethnicity and CMV serostatus was compiled. Every repertoire in the discovery cohort had been generated on one and the same sequencing platform. The number of typed donors differed by locus: about 620-630 for A, B, C, DRB1 and DQB1; 522 for DQA1; some 590 for DPA1; and around 470 for DPB1.

Broad study findings and their caveats: Cytomegalovirus status was reported to be diagnosed by the classifier with high specificity and sensitivity in both the original and validation cohorts. A later analysis associated about 17,000 TCR beta sequences with specific HLA alleles at a false discovery rate of 0.05. Because counts were too low, roughly 17 rarely observed V segments, including chromosome 9 orphons, were left out of the earlier analysis of about 500 of the donors. Some IMGT-functional V segments, including TRBV6-2 and TRBV6-3, could not be told apart with the 87-base-pair reads, so those segments were excluded. When HLA alleles, especially DR and DQ, strongly co-occurred, attributing TCR associations to individual alleles was difficult. According to the authors, the approach could potentially be generalized to other disease states and immunological phenotypes. The cohort was sequenced for TCR beta chains only, and without alpha or paired-chain data the features that could be detected were limited. Roughly uniform sequencing depth across donors was assumed in presence/absence analyses, although this assumption may not hold. A few of the identified cytomegalovirus-associated TCR beta chains were confirmed in vitro to be specific for cytomegalovirus antigens. In an earlier analysis of about 550 of the donors, most TCR beta V segments were observed in productive rearrangements about 90% or about 30% of the time, broadly matching IMGT annotations. In the study, some 160 TCR beta chains were listed as associated with cytomegalovirus. Correlated functional status among segregating V segments might reflect linkage disequilibrium, but an unknown experimental factor could not be ruled out. A later analysis found that most CMV-associated TCR beta chains appeared HLA-restricted, with HLA associations seemingly driven largely by CMV exposure. A further reported finding was that TCR beta sequences accurately predicted the HLA-A and HLA-B alleles for most subjects in the first cohort. In a later analysis, HLA-associated TCR beta chains showed more clonal expansion and lower generation probabilities than non-associated chains that were equally common. In a later genetic analysis, a missense DCLRE1C variant was associated with V-gene and J-gene trimming of TCR beta chains, and the association was replicated in an independent cohort. Immune exposure information for the cohort was limited to CMV serostatus. A later analysis found that TCR association rates varied across HLA loci, with DRB1 alleles showing the most associated TCRs and HLA-C alleles the fewest. The sequencing pipeline was judged likely to have produced a cluster of highly shared sequence variants as a technical artifact. While some public TCRs were present in many individuals, most TCR sequences turned up only very rarely across donors. According to a later genetic analysis, donors in an Asian-associated ancestry cluster had fewer N-insertions in productive TCRs than the roughly 670-donor mean. Because HLA typing was unavailable for some donors at each locus, only the typed subset was used in association tests. In a later analysis, several top co-occurrence clusters were reported to appear linked to parvovirus B19, influenza, CMV and Epstein-Barr virus.

The method behind the library was the immunoSEQ multiplex PCR assay. For the multiplex PCR, a mixture combining 60 forward primers for TCR Vbeta segments and 13 reverse primers for TCR Jbeta segments was used. The CDR3 region of rearranged TCR beta genes was amplified from genomic DNA with a multiplex PCR assay. The Illumina HiSeq System was used to sequence the amplified TCR beta libraries as 87-base-pair reads. The paper's data handling went like this. A later analysis tallied 75 million to 85 million unique TCR beta chains across the 550 to 850 repertoires, and some 10 million of those chains were shared by two or more donors. A nearest-neighbor algorithm error-corrected the raw reads and collapsed the reads into unique sequences, merging closely related sequences to remove PCR and sequencing errors. To assign V, D and J gene segments, CDR3 sequences were aligned to IMGT reference sequences. For a sequence to be retained, a match of at least six nucleotides was required to both a V gene segment and a J gene segment. A rearrangement was called productive if the CDR3 had no stop codons and remained in frame with V and J, and every other rearrangement was called non-productive. Following IMGT convention, CDR3 was defined as the stretch from the second conserved V-encoded cysteine up to the conserved J-encoded phenylalanine. In an earlier analysis of around 600 of the donors, sequences lacking an unambiguous match to a single V gene segment were excluded. An earlier analysis of fewer than 750 of the donors classified V segments as functional when productive rearrangements were above 56.7% and as segregating when the standard deviation between donors was above 5%. A statistical classification framework was built to diagnose cytomegalovirus status from the catalog of TCR beta chain sequences. In a later analysis, V and J genes were assigned by comparing TCR nucleotide sequences against IMGT/GENE-DB human TR gene sequences. The TCRdist pipeline was used in a later analysis to assign CDR3 sequences and most-parsimonious VDJ recombination scenarios. In a later analysis, each TCR beta chain was defined by its CDR3 amino acid sequence together with its V-gene family, and reads lacking a unique V-gene family were excluded. To address suspected cross-contamination and a sequencing artifact, a later analysis removed roughly 640 highly shared, low-generation-probability nucleotide sequences. In a later analysis, a clonal expansion index was calculated for each public chain from normalized within-repertoire ranks of inferred template counts. Generation probabilities in a later analysis came from a VDJ recombination model fitted to out-of-frame rearrangements, and those results were checked against IGoR. A later analysis scored TCR-TCR, TCR-HLA and TCR-CMV co-occurrence with hypergeometric tests, applying a repertoire-size bias correction to TCR pairs. In a later analysis, false discovery rates were estimated by permuting HLA or CMV assignments 20 times. In a later analysis, co-occurring TCRs were grouped using DBSCAN, and TCRdist sequence similarity was added for clustering within HLA-allele-positive subsets. For co-occurrence clustering, repertoires with fewer than 30,000 or more than 120,000 public chains were excluded, along with about five repertoires with anomalous nucleotide sharing. TCRdb obtained this table from immuneACCESS and retained in-frame rearrangements with V and J assigned. These tables miss some clones; where compared with another copy, unresolved V genes account for less than half of the shortfall, and the remainder is unexplained. V and J calls and clone size are as listed in that table; D and trimming were resolved from the DNA. The sample's clone listing holds 55,000 to 80,000 clones. Of the sample, approximately 2.7% is held by the ten largest clones.

From the cysteine through the phenylalanine, the CDR3 covers 11 amino acids. Only the CDR3 portion is preserved as DNA: 33 bases, with reading frame beginning at the first base. CDR1 SEHNR and CDR2 FQNEAQ are derived from the germline V gene (reference sequence). V and J lose 8 bases and 7 bases, and a span of 11 bases separates them. Regarding this clone: What antigen it recognizes has not been identified.

The cohort consisted of 650 to 700 healthy bone marrow donors. Cohort members were all nominally healthy when sampled, although unrecorded immune exposures were likely present. The donor tested CMV seronegative and was one of the 352 seronegative cohort members. A peripheral blood sample was collected from each donor, and TCR beta sequencing was performed on peripheral blood mononuclear cells. Genomic DNA was extracted from the blood cell samples with the Qiagen DNeasy Blood Extraction Kit. This chain joins TRBV7-9 to TRBJ1-2; the D gene assignment is ambiguous. This TCR was recovered from a middle-aged man in good health and CMV-seronegative. The sample was PBMCs. CDR3 loop: CASGRSVGYTF. DNA sequence: TGTGCCAGCGGGAGGTCAGTTGGCTACACCTTC. The CDR3, completed at both ends by the reference TRBV7-9 and TRBJ1-2 genes, gives the full variable domain DTGVSQNPRHKITKRGQNVTFRCDPISEHNRLYWYRQTLGQGPEFLTYFQNEAQLEKSRLLSDRFSAERPKGSFSTLEIQRTEQGDSAMYLCASGRSVGYTFGSGTRLTVV.